What follows are 6 T cell receptor beta chains derived from one specimen sequenced in a study of shared clonotypes between healthy human individuals (dated by TCRdb to 2020 to 2021). Library preparation used the immunoSEQ multiplex PCR assay. The table was pulled from immuneACCESS by TCRdb, which kept in-frame rearrangements only. Such tables lose some clones; where checked, under half of the loss comes from unresolved V genes, and the rest has no known cause. Here the sample has millions of clones; around nine tenths occur a single time. The ten largest clones take up roughly 0.14% of the sample. The sample comprised naive CD4+ T cells sorted from blood. What the cell subset or site label conveys for this sample: CD45RA+ positively selected. The receptors were sampled from a man younger than 35 in good health.

The CDR3 bases are TGCGCCAGCCATACACTAGCCCCAGAGACCCAGTACTTC. It is translated as CASHTLAPETQYF. The gene calls are TRBV5-1 and TRBJ2-5, with D possibly matching TRBD2 (6 bases). The germline V gene has CDR1 SGHRS and CDR2 YFSETQ. The CDR3 covers 13 residues. V was clipped by 7 bases and J by 4 bases, with 14 bases between them. The full variable domain, rest sourced from reference TRBV5-1 and TRBJ2-5, is KAGVTQTPRYLIKTRGQQVTLSCSPISGHRSVSWYQQTPGQGLQFLFEYFSETQRNKGNFPGRFSGRQFSNSRSEMNVSTLELGDSALYLCASHTLAPETQYFGPGTRLLVL.

The chain is built from TRBV14 and TRBJ1-3; no firm D call. V was clipped by 4 bases and J by 2 bases, with 6 bases between them. The CDR3 has 13 amino acids. Germline CDR1 is SGHDN and CDR2 is FVKESK. CDR3 nucleotides: TGTGCCAGCAGCCTACTACCTGGAAACACCATATATTTT. Protein sequence: CASSLLPGNTIYF.

The chain carries TRBV5-6 and TRBJ1-1; D unclear. This CDR3 contains 16 residues. Trimming stripped 3 bases from V and 1 base from J, with 16 bases between. The germline V gene encodes CDR1 SGHDT and CDR2 YYEEEE. Here the CDR3 reads CASSSTWRMWNTEAFF. DNA for the CDR3: TGTGCCAGCAGCTCAACCTGGCGGATGTGGAACACTGAAGCTTTCTTT.

The CDR3 DNA is TGTGCCAGCAGCAACTCCGGGACACCTTCTGGCAATAATTCACCCCTCCACTTT. It codes for CASSNSGTPSGNNSPLHF. The chain uses TRBV5-4 and TRBJ1-6; perhaps TRBD1 as D (6 bases). The CDR3 spans 18 residues. Trimming took 4 bases from V and 5 from J, leaving 22 bases between them. The germline V gene has CDR1 SGHNT and CDR2 YYREEE (reference sequence).

This chain joins TRBV4-1 and TRBJ2-7; TRBD1 might be the D (7 bases). Trimming pared 0 bases from V and 3 bases from J, leaving 21 bases between. This CDR3 is built from 18 residues. Germline values: CDR1 MGHRA, CDR2 YSYEKL. CDR3 residues: CASSQDGQGGASNYEQYF. Written as DNA, the CDR3 is TGCGCCAGCAGCCAAGATGGTCAGGGGGGCGCGTCAAACTACGAGCAGTACTTC.

This clone occurred once. V usage is TRBV7-3 and J usage is TRBJ2-3; D uncertain. The germline V gene has CDR1 SGHTA and CDR2 FQGTGA. This CDR3 has 13 residues. V was shortened by 5 bases and J by 4 bases, with 10 bases between the two germline ends. DNA of the CDR3: TGTGCCAGCAGCCCAGTGGCGTCAGATACGCAGTATTTT. Its translation: CASSPVASDTQYF.